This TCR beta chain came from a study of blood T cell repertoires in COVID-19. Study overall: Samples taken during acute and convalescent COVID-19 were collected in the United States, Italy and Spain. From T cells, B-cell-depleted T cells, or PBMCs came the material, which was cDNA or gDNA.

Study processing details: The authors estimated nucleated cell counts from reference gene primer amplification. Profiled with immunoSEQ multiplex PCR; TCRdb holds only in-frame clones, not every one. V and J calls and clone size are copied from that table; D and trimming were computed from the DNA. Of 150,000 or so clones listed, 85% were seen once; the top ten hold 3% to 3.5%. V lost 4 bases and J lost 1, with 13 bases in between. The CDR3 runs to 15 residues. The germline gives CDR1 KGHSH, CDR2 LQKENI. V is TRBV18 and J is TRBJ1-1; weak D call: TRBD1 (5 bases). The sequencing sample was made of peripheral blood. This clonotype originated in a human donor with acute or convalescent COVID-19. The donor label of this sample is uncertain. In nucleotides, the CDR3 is TGTGCCAGCTCACAAACCACGCAGGGGAACACTGAAGCTTTCTTT. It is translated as CASSQTTQGNTEAFF.